The 27 T cell receptor beta chains in this list originate from one sample, sequenced in a study of response to subunit inactivated influenza vaccine. TCRdb re-derived calls from the RT-PCR reads in MiXCR, one entry per CDR3 protein. The sample includes 650,000 to 800,000 distinct CDR3 sequences, around a sixth of them seen just once. The sequencing here drew on PBMCs from blood, taken around 5 days after vaccination. The receptors shown here come from a man aged 50-59 years who received an inactivated influenza vaccine.

As to this clonotype: A much bigger clone sits one base away, suggesting this may be a read error. Since no conserved phenylalanine or tryptophan closes the CDR3, a read error is the likely cause. DNA for the CDR3: TGTGCCAGCAGCCAAGATCGTGGGGGGGAGGCCTACAATGAGCAGTTCATC. It is translated as CASSQDRGGEAYNEQFI. This chain uses TRBV4-2 with TRBJ2-1; 7 bases match TRBD2. The CDR3 covers 17 residues. V dropped 0 bases and J dropped 2; count of bases not matched to a gene: 7. Germline CDR1 LGHNA, CDR2 YNFKEQ.

The chain couples TRBV12-3 or TRBV12-4 to TRBJ1-1; tentatively, D is TRBD1 (6 bases). The CDR3 is 12 residues long. V dropped 7 bases and J dropped 4 bases, with 10 bases sitting between them. The CDR3 DNA sequence: TGTGCCAGCATGTTGACAGGCACTGAAGCTTTCTTT. This translates into CASMLTGTEAFF.

This clonotype occurred a few times. This chain links TRBV13 with TRBJ2-7, with a weak D call TRBD2 (6 bases). The CDR3 covers 17 residues. V gave up 4 bases and J gave up 0 bases, with 19 bases separating them. Germline CDR1 is PRHDT and CDR2 is FYEKMQ (reference sequence). The CDR3 region is CASSSIHISGGSYEQYF. Written as DNA, the CDR3 is TGTGCCAGCAGCTCAATTCACATTAGCGGTGGCTCCTACGAGCAGTACTTC.

This clonotype was counted a few times. The rearrangement uses TRBV5-1 and TRBJ1-6; perhaps TRBD1 as D (5 bases). Trimming took off 4 bases at V and 9 bases at J, with 23 bases between the two ends. The CDR3 contains 17 residues. Per germline, CDR1 SGHRS and CDR2 YFSETQ. CDR3 sequence: CASSKAMLSGAGSPLHF. The CDR3 DNA sequence: TGCGCCAGCAGCAAAGCTATGTTAAGTGGGGCAGGTTCACCCCTCCACTTT.

On this clonotype itself: Compared with germline, one end of the junction differs, possibly owing to a read error. V is TRBV28 and J is TRBJ1-1; 12 bases are a match to TRBD1. Germline V CDR1 and CDR2: MDHEN, SYDVKM. The CDR3 consists of 16 residues. CDR3 sequence reads: CASSNVRDRGPTEPFF. The CDR3, as DNA: TGTGCCAGCAGTAACGTCCGGGACAGGGGGCCCACTGAACCTTTCTTT. Combining the CDR3 with reference TRBV28 and TRBJ1-1 gives the whole variable domain DVKVTQSSRYLVKRTGEKVFLECVQDMDHENMFWYRQDPGLGLRLIYFSYDVKMKEKGDIPEGYSVSREKKERFSLILESASTNQTSMYLCASSNVRDRGPTEPFFGQGTRLTVV.

This clonotype was detected only a few times. V gene TRBV4-3 combines with J gene TRBJ2-1; 9 positions match TRBD2. The trim removed 4 bases at V and 2 bases at J, leaving 3 bases unmatched. CDR1 and CDR2 (germline): LGHNA, YSLEER. This CDR3 region has 15 residues. The CDR3, as DNA: TGCGCCAGCAGCCTCCGGACTAGCGCCTACAATGAGCAGTTCTTC. Translated, it gives CASSLRTSAYNEQFF.

This clonotype has just a few counts. This chain joins TRBV6-2 or TRBV6-3 and TRBJ1-6; the match to TRBD1 covers 11 bases. This CDR3 is 15 amino acids long. Germline V CDR1 and CDR2: MNHEY, SVGEGT. V shed 6 bases, J shed 8 bases, and the junction held 6 bases outside the gene matches. The CDR3 loop is CASRGQGAGDSPLHF. DNA for the CDR3: TGTGCCAGCAGAGGACAGGGGGCCGGTGATTCACCCCTCCACTTT.

This clonotype was found a few times. The chain recombines TRBV29-1 with TRBJ2-5, with D perhaps TRBD2 (6 bases). Germline V gene data show CDR1 as SQVTM and CDR2 as ANQGSEA. Trimming cost V 0 bases and J 4 bases, with 18 bases left between them. This CDR3 spans 16 amino acids. The CDR3 protein is CSVEEVRETSRETQYF. The CDR3 nucleotides read TGCAGCGTTGAAGAGGTTCGGGAAACTAGCAGAGAGACCCAGTACTTC.

The chain is built from TRBV6-5 and TRBJ2-3, with 11 bases fitting TRBD2. Germline V gene data show CDR1 as MNHEY and CDR2 as SVGAGI. V lost 0 bases to trimming and J lost 14 bases; unmatched junction nucleotides: 7. The CDR3 has 14 amino acids. The CDR3 nucleotides read TGTGCCAGCAGTTACTCTAGCGGGGGGGCGTTGGCGTATTTT. It translates to CASSYSSGGALAYF.

There are a few counts of this clonotype. The V and J genes are TRBV6-2 or TRBV6-3 and TRBJ2-1; perhaps TRBD2 as D (6 bases). The germline V gene has CDR1 MNHEY and CDR2 SVGEGT. V lost 5 bases to trimming and J lost 8 bases, with 25 bases between them. There are 17 residues in the CDR3. CDR3 nucleotide sequence: TGTGCCAGCAGTACGGGAGCAGGAGGCTATTGGGGTCATGAGCAGTTCTTC. Translated, it gives CASSTGAGGYWGHEQFF.

This clonotype showed up just a few times. The chain joins TRBV20-1 to TRBJ2-1, with 13 nucleotides matching TRBD2. There are 16 residues in the CDR3. Trimming removed 5 bases from V and 6 bases from J; junction bases left unmatched: 10. Germline V lookup: CDR1 DFQATT, CDR2 SNEGSKA (reference sequence). CDR3 bases: TGCAGTGCTCTGACCCTTACTAGCGGGAGGGCCAATGAGCAGTTCTTC. Its protein product is CSALTLTSGRANEQFF.

This clonotype was seen a few times. J is TRBJ1-2 and V is TRBV28; 8 bases map to TRBD1. The length of the CDR3 is 15 residues. Germline assignment: CDR1 MDHEN and CDR2 SYDVKM. Unmatched junction bases numbered 12, after V lost 6 bases and J lost 6 bases. The CDR3, as DNA: TGTGCCAGCAGCCAGGGGGGACAGGCAAACGATGGCTACACCTTC. This codes for CASSQGGQANDGYTF.

This clonotype has more than one count but fewer than ten. This chain connects TRBV7-2 to TRBJ2-7, with D possibly being TRBD2 (6 bases). Germline CDR1 SGHTA, CDR2 FQGNSA. This CDR3 has 15 residues. The germline V and J ends were trimmed by 7 bases and 0 bases, with 16 bases remaining between them. CDR3 residues: CASTLSGVGSYEQYF. The CDR3 nucleotides read TGTGCCAGCACCCTTAGCGGTGTCGGCTCCTACGAGCAGTACTTC.

The table lists this clonotype with a few counts. The chain combines TRBV28 with TRBJ1-4; no clear D. The V end was cut by 3 bases, the J end by 8 bases, with 16 bases between. Germline-derived CDR1 and CDR2 are MDHEN and SYDVKM. The CDR3 loop spans 15 amino acids. In DNA form, the CDR3 reads TGTGCCAGCAGTTTGGGTTGGCTGAGGGCGGAAAAACTGTTTTTT. Translated: CASSLGWLRAEKLFF.

This clonotype was seen a single time. The chain uses TRBV29-1 and TRBJ1-1, with 8 bases matching TRBD1. The J segment lost 4 bases and the V segment lost 7 bases, leaving 8 bases of the junction unmatched. The germline CDR1 and CDR2 sequences are SQVTM and ANQGSEA. The CDR3 length is 13 residues. The CDR3 sequence is CSALRGRSTEAFF. The CDR3 region has the DNA TGCAGCGCCCTCAGGGGGCGTAGCACTGAAGCTTTCTTT.

The genes are TRBV5-1 and TRBJ2-5; D is uncertain. Deletions cut 4 bases from V and 1 base from J, with 20 bases between. Looked up from germline, CDR1 is SGHRS and CDR2 is YFSETQ. The CDR3 consists of 17 residues. CDR3 sequence: CASSGIFKGGPQETQYF. CDR3 in DNA: TGCGCCAGCAGCGGAATCTTCAAGGGCGGACCCCAAGAGACCCAGTACTTC.

This clonotype was observed at least ten times. V and J are TRBV7-9 and TRBJ2-3, with D perhaps matching TRBD2 (6 bases). V was pared by 5 bases and J by 15 bases, with 18 bases between. CDR1 is SEHNR, CDR2 FQNEAQ, per germline (reference sequence). This CDR3 comprises 12 residues. The CDR3 coding sequence is TGTGCCAGCAGCCCTAACTATATGGAGGGATATTTT. Its translation is CASSPNYMEGYF.

This clonotype was observed a handful of times. CDR3 sequence (DNA): TGTGCCAGCAGCCCCCGGGACAGACTTTCGAAACTGTTTTTT. This sequence encodes CASSPRDRLSKLFF. This chain uses TRBV7-2 with TRBJ1-4, with TRBD1 matching over 7 bases. This CDR3 contains 14 residues. The trim removed 5 bases at V and 11 bases at J, leaving 11 bases unmatched. Germline CDR1 reads SGHTA; CDR2 reads FQGNSA.

A few counts support this clonotype. V usage is TRBV29-1 and J usage is TRBJ2-1; 10 nucleotides line up with TRBD2. J gave up 6 bases and V 4 bases, and 12 bases lay outside the gene matches. The V gene's germline CDR1 is SQVTM and CDR2 ANQGSEA. CDR3 size: 16 residues. CDR3 sequence reads: CSVGDSGRYLGNEQFF. CDR3 DNA: TGCAGCGTTGGTGATAGCGGGAGGTATCTGGGCAATGAGCAGTTCTTC.

The gene calls are TRBV7-2 and TRBJ2-3; D is uncertain. Germline CDR1 SGHTA, CDR2 FQGNSA. This CDR3 contains 13 residues. V dropped 2 bases and J dropped 4 bases, with 7 bases sitting between them. The CDR3 nucleotides read TGTGCCAGCAGCTTAATAAACTCAGATACGCAGTATTTT. Residues: CASSLINSDTQYF.

In its sample, this clonotype was seen a few times. The chain recombines TRBV7-9 with TRBJ2-7; the D gene is possibly TRBD1 (6 bases). Germline CDR1 and CDR2: SEHNR and FQNEAQ (reference sequence). The CDR3 runs to 14 residues. Trimming pared 1 base from V and 3 bases from J, leaving 10 bases between. The CDR3 DNA follows: TGTGCCAGCAGCTTAGAGGTCAGGGGCTACGAGCAGTACTTC. It yields the protein CASSLEVRGYEQYF.

In this sample, this clonotype turned up a few times. The gene calls are TRBV6-1 and TRBJ2-1, with 8 bases matching TRBD2. The CDR3 is 14 residues long. Trimming cost V 8 bases and J 4 bases; bases outside gene matches: 7. Germline V gives CDR1 MNHNS, CDR2 SASEGT. In nucleotides, the CDR3 is TGTGCCAGCGTGAGCGGGGGCCAGTACAATGAGCAGTTCTTC. Protein product: CASVSGGQYNEQFF.

This clonotype was counted ten times or more. This sequence joins TRBV28 and TRBJ2-5, with 10 bases lining up with TRBD1. This CDR3 has 15 amino acids. V lost 5 bases and J lost 5; bases outside the gene matches: 8. Germline V gene lookup returns CDR1 MDHEN and CDR2 SYDVKM. CDR3 sequence reads: CASSVTGGEYETQYF. In DNA, the CDR3 is TGTGCCAGCAGTGTGACAGGGGGCGAGTATGAGACCCAGTACTTC.

This clonotype was seen at least ten times. The gene calls are TRBV18 and TRBJ2-1, with D perhaps TRBD2 (6 bases). CDR1 and CDR2 from the germline V gene are KGHSH and LQKENI. V was shortened by 0 bases and J by 9 bases, with 18 bases between the two germline ends. The CDR3 consists of 16 residues. The CDR3 spells CASSPPGLPPSGEQFF. The DNA of the CDR3 is TGTGCCAGCTCACCACCGGGACTGCCCCCGTCGGGTGAGCAGTTCTTC. The full variable domain, with the rest looked up from reference TRBV18 and TRBJ2-1, is NAGVMQNPRHLVRRRGQEARLRCSPMKGHSHVYWYRQLPEEGLKFMVYLQKENIIDESGMPKERFSAEFPKEGPSILRIQQVVRGDSAAYFCASSPPGLPPSGEQFFGPGTRLTVL.

Only a few counts were recorded for this clonotype. The gene calls are TRBV10-3 and TRBJ2-1; possibly TRBD1 or TRBD2 for D (6 bases each). CDR3 size: 16 residues. The V end lost 7 bases, the J end lost 6 bases, and 22 bases lay between the germline ends. Looked up from germline, CDR1 is ENHRY and CDR2 is SYGVKD. CDR3 protein: CAITKRGDPKINEQFF. CDR3 nucleotide sequence: TGTGCCATCACCAAAAGGGGGGATCCTAAAATCAATGAGCAGTTCTTC.

V is TRBV20-1 and J is TRBJ2-7; TRBD2 agrees at 10 bases. The CDR3 loop spans 16 amino acids. The ends lost 2 bases at V and 0 bases at J; junction bases unmatched: 7. Looked up from germline, CDR1 is DFQATT and CDR2 is SNEGSKA (reference sequence). CDR3 sequence (DNA): TGCAGTGCTAGACCCACAAGCGGGGGGGCCTCCTACGAGCAGTACTTC. It codes for CSARPTSGGASYEQYF.

This clonotype was counted a few times. This rearrangement joins TRBV6-5 to TRBJ2-5; 8 bases agree with TRBD1. V trimming: 2 bases; J trimming: 5 bases; junction bases outside the gene matches: 7. CDR3 length: 15 residues. Germline loops: CDR1 MNHEY, CDR2 SVGAGI. The CDR3 reads CASSYTDRGSETQYF. The CDR3 DNA reads as TGTGCCAGCAGTTACACTGACAGGGGTAGTGAGACCCAGTACTTC.